This T cell receptor (beta chain) originates from a study of T cell responses to AZD1222 COVID-19 vaccine. Profiling relied on immunoSEQ multiplex PCR, and the TCRdb table lists in-frame clones only, not all of them. Among 130,000 or so clones, 89% were seen once, and the ten largest hold 9.5%. Study-level findings and limits: With two AZD1222 doses given, Spike-specific TCR breadth and depth both rose.

For this clone: Its cognate antigen is unknown.

The CDR3 contains 12 residues. Trimming took 7 bases from V and 5 from J, leaving 11 bases between them. The sample here was peripheral blood, taken 28 days after the second AZD1222 dose. The V call is TRBV12-3 or TRBV12-4, the J call TRBJ1-1; no clear D. The clonotype comes from an adult who received the AZD1222 COVID-19 vaccine. The CDR3 region has the DNA TGTGCCAGCACGGTCCTTGGTACTGAAGCTTTCTTT. It codes for CASTVLGTEAFF.